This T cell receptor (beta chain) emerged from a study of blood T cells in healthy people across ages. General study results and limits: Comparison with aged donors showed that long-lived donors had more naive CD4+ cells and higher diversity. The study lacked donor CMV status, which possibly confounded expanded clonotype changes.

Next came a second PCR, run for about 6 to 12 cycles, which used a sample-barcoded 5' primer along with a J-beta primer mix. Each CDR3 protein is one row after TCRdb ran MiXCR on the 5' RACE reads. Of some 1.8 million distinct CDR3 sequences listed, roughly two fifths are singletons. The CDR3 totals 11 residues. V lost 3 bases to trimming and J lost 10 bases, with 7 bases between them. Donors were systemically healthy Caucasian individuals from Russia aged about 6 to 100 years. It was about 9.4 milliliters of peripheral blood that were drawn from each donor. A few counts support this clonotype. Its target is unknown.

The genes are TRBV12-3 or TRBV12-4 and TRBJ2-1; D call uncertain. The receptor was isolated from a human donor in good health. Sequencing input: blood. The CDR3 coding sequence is TGTGCCAGCAGTTTCTTAGTGGAGCAGTTCTTC. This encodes CASSFLVEQFF.